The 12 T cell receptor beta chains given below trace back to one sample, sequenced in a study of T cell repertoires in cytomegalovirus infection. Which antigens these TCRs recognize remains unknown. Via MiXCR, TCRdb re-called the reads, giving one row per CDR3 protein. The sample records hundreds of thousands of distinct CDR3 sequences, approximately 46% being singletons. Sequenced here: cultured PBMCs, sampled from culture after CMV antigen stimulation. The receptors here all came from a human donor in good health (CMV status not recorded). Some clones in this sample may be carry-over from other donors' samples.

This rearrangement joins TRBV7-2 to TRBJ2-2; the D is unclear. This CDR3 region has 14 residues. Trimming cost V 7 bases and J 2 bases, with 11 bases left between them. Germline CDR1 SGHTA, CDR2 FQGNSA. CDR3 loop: CASTATRNTGELFF. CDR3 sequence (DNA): TGTGCCAGCACCGCGACCAGAAACACCGGGGAGCTGTTTTTT.

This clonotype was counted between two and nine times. The CDR3 spells CAAGTSGQETQYF. CDR3 nucleotides: TGTGCCGCCGGGACTAGCGGGCAAGAGACCCAGTACTTC. V is TRBV10-3 and J is TRBJ2-5; the match to TRBD2 covers 12 bases. Germline values: CDR1 ENHRY, CDR2 SYGVKD. The CDR3 is made up of 13 amino acids. After removal of 11 bases from V and 2 bases from J, the junction contained 3 bases not matched to a gene.

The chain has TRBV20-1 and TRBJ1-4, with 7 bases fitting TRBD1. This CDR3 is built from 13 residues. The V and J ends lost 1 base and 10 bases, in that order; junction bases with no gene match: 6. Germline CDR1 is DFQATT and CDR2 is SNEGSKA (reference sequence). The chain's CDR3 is CSARGQGGGKLFF. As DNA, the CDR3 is TGCAGTGCTAGAGGGCAGGGGGGCGGAAAACTGTTTTTT.

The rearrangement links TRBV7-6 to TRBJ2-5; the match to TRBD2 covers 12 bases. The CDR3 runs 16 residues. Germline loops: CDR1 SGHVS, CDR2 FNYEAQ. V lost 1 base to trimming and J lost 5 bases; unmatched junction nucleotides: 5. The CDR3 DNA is TGTGCCAGCAGCTTAGGACTAGCGGGGGTCACGGAGACCCAGTACTTC. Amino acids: CASSLGLAGVTETQYF.

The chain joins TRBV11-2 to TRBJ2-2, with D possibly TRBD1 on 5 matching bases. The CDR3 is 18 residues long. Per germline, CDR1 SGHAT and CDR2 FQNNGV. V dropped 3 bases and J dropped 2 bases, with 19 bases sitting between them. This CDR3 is CASSFPETTVSNTGELFF. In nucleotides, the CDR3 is TGTGCCAGCAGCTTTCCCGAGACGACAGTTTCTAACACCGGGGAGCTGTTTTTT. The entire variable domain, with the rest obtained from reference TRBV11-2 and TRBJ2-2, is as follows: EAGVAQSPRYKIIEKRQSVAFWCNPISGHATLYWYQQILGQGPKLLIQFQNNGVVDDSQLPKDRFSAERLKGVDSTLKIQPAKLEDSAVYLCASSFPETTVSNTGELFFGEGSRLTVL.

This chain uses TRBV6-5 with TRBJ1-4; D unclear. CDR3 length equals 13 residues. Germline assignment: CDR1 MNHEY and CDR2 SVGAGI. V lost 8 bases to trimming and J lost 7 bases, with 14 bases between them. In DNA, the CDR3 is TGTGCCAGCGCAAGTGGGCGGTTTGAAAAACTGTTTTTT. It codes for CASASGRFEKLFF.

CDR3 sequence: CASSPTGTEETQYF. In DNA, the CDR3 is TGTGCCAGCAGTCCAACCGGGACAGAGGAGACCCAGTACTTC. The chain couples TRBV12-3 or TRBV12-4 to TRBJ2-5, with 7 bases identical to TRBD1. CDR3 length: 14 residues. The V segment lost 5 bases and the J segment 5 bases; nucleotides outside the gene matches: 8.

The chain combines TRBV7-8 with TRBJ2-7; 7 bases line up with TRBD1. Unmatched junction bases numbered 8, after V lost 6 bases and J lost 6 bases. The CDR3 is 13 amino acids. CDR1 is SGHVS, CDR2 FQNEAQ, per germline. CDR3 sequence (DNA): TGTGCCAGCAGGAGGAGTGCAGGGGGCGAGCAGTACTTC. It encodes CASRRSAGGEQYF.

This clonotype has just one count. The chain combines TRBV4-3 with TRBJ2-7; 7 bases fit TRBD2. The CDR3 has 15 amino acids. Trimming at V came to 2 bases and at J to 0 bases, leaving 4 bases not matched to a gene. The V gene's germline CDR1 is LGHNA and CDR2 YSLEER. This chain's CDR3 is CASSQLADDSYEQYF. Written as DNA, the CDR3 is TGCGCCAGCAGCCAACTAGCGGATGACTCCTACGAGCAGTACTTC.

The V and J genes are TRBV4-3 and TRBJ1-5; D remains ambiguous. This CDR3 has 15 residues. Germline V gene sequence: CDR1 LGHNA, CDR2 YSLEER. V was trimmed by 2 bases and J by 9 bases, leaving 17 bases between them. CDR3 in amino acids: CASSQTLRGDRPQHF. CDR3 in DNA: TGCGCCAGCAGCCAAACACTCCGGGGAGACCGGCCCCAGCATTTT.

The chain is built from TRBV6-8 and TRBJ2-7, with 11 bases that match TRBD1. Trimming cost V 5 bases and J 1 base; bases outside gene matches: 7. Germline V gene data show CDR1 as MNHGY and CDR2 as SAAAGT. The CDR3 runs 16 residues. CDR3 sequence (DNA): TGTGCCAGCAGTGCCAGGGACAGGGGGTGGTCCTACGAGCAGTACTTC. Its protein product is CASSARDRGWSYEQYF.

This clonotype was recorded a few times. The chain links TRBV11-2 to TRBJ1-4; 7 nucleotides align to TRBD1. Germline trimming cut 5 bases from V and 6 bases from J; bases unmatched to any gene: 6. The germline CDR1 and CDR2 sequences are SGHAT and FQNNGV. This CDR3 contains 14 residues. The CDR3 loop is CASSPDRTYEKLFF. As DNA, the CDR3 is TGTGCCAGCAGCCCGGACAGGACTTATGAAAAACTGTTTTTT.